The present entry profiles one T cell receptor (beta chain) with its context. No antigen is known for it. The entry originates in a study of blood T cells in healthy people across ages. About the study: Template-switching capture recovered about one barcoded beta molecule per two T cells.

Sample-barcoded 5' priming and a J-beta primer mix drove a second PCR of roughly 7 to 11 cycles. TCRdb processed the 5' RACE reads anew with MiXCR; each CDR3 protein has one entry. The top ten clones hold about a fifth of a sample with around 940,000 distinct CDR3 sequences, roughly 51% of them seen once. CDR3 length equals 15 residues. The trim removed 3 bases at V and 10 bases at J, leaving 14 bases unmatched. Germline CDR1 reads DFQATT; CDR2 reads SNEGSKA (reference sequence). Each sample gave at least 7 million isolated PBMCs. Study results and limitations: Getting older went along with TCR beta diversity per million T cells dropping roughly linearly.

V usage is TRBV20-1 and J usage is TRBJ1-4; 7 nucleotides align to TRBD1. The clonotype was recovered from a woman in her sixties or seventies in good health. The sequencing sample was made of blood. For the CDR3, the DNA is TGCAGTGCTAGCAAGGGGGCCGCCCGTGAGGGAAAACTGTTTTTT. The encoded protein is CSASKGAAREGKLFF.